This T cell receptor beta chain was captured in a study of human T cells and chemical hapten exposure. Study information: Mainly, slight library volume differences in the pool made TCR yields vary. Whole-study results and caveats: The study found that DPC sensitization did not change TCRs above 1 in 1000 frequency. With alopecia, donors may have immune responses unlike healthy people's.

Specified time point: patch test 1, 2 weeks after DPC sensitization. Indicated treatment: therapeutic diphenylcyclopropenone sensitization with weekly scalp DPC. Researchers sampled blood before each patch test went on. TCRdb fed the RACE reads into MiXCR, producing one record per CDR3 protein. There are 75,000 to 100,000 distinct CDR3 sequences in the sample; 9.5% to 15% occur only once, and roughly 2.1% lies in the top ten. This CDR3 spans 15 amino acids. V shed 2 bases and J 4 bases; nucleotides not matched to a gene: 6. The V gene's germline CDR1 is SGHTA and CDR2 FQGNSA. This clonotype has only a few counts. What it binds is unknown.

This TCR came from a woman aged 40 to 50 with alopecia areata. Some clones in this sample may be carry-over from other donors' samples. The specimen comprised whole blood, sampled in connection with sensitization to the hapten diphenylcyclopropenone (DPC). The chain combines TRBV7-2 with TRBJ2-7; 9 bases align to TRBD2. The chain's CDR3 is CASSLSAGGDYEQYF. CDR3 bases: TGTGCCAGCAGCTTATCGGCGGGAGGGGATTACGAGCAGTACTTC.